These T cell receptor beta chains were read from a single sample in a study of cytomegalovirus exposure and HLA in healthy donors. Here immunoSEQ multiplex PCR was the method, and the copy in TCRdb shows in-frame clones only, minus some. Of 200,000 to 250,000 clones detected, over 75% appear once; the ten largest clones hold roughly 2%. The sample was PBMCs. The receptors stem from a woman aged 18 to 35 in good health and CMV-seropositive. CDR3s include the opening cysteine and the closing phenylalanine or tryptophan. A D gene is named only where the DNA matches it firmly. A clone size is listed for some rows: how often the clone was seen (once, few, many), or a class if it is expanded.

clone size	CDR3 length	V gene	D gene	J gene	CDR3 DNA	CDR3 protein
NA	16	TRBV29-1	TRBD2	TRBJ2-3	TGCAGCGTTGAAGATTGGACTAGCGGCCTCACAGATACGCAGTATTTT	CSVEDWTSGLTDTQYF
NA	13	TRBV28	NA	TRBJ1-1	TGTGCCAGCAGTTTCGCAGTGGCTACTGAAGCTTTCTTT	CASSFAVATEAFF
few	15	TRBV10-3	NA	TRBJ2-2	TGTGCCATCAGTGGGATCAGGGCGAACACCGGGGAGCTGTTTTTT	CAISGIRANTGELFF
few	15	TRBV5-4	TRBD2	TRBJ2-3	TGTGCCAGCAGCTTGCCTAGCGGTAGCACAGATACGCAGTATTTT	CASSLPSGSTDTQYF
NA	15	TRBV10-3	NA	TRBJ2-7	TGTGCCATCAGTGAGCCGACAGGGAGGCCCTACGAGCAGTACTTC	CAISEPTGRPYEQYF
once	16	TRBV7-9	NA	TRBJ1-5	TGTGCCAGCAGCTTAGAGGTGGGGGCAGGGAATCAGCCCCAGCATTTT	CASSLEVGAGNQPQHF
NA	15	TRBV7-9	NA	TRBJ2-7	TGTGCCAGCAGCTTAGCTGGAGGGGATTCGGGTGAGCAGTACTTC	CASSLAGGDSGEQYF
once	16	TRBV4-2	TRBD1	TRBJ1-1	TGTGCCAGCAGCCAAGACTTGCCAGGGGGTTTTACTGAAGCTTTCTTT	CASSQDLPGGFTEAFF
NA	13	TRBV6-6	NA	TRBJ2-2	TGTGCCAGCAGCGCGGGGCAGGCCGGGGAGCTGTTTTTT	CASSAGQAGELFF
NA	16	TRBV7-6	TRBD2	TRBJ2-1	TGTGCCAGCAGCGACAGCGGGAGGAACTCCTACAATGAGCAGTTCTTC	CASSDSGRNSYNEQFF
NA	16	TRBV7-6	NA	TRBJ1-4	TGTGCCAGCAGCCCCTTTCCTTTGGGGGCGCGAGAAAAACTGTTTTTT	CASSPFPLGAREKLFF
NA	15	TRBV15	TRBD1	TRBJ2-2	TGTGCCACCAGCAGGGGGTGGGACAGCACCGGGGAGCTGTTTTTT	CATSRGWDSTGELFF
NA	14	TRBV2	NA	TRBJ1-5	TGTGCCAGCAGTTCTAGACCCCGCAATCAGCCCCAGCATTTT	CASSSRPRNQPQHF
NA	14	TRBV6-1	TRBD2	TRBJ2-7	TGTGCCAGCCTCACCCCGGGGGGTAGTTACGAGCAGTACTTC	CASLTPGGSYEQYF
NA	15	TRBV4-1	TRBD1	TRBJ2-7	TGCGCCAGCAGCAGAGTTGGGACAGGGCTGAACGAGCAGTACTTC	CASSRVGTGLNEQYF
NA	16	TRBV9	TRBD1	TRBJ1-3	TGTGCCAGCAGCGCACCCTTCGACAGGGCCGGAAACACCATATATTTT	CASSAPFDRAGNTIYF
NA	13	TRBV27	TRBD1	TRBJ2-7	TGTGCCAGCAGTTTAGGGACAGACTACGAGCAGTACTTC	CASSLGTDYEQYF
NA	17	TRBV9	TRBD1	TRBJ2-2	TGTGCCAGCAGCGTAGTGTTACGGACAGGGTACACCGGGGAGCTGTTTTTT	CASSVVLRTGYTGELFF
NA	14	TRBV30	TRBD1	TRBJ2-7	TGTGCCTGGAGTTACGACAGGGGCGACTACGAGCAGTACTTC	CAWSYDRGDYEQYF
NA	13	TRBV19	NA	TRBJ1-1	TGTGCCAGTAGGCTACAGGGGAACACTGAAGCTTTCTTT	CASRLQGNTEAFF
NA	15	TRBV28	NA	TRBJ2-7	TGTGCCAGCAGTTCACTAGCTGCGAGCCGATACGAGCAGTACTTC	CASSSLAASRYEQYF
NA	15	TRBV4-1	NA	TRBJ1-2	TGCGCCAGCAGCCAAGAACTTATTGCCCACTATGGCTACACCTTC	CASSQELIAHYGYTF
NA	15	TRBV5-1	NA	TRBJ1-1	TGCGCCAGCAGCTCTCCAGGAGGGGTCAACACTGAAGCTTTCTTT	CASSSPGGVNTEAFF
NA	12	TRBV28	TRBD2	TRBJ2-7	TGTGCCAGCAGTTTTGGTCTAGCGGGACAGTACTTC	CASSFGLAGQYF
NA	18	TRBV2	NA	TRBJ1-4	TGTGCCAGCACCGAAGGAGAGGGACTTCTCTTAACTAATGAAAAACTGTTTTTT	CASTEGEGLLLTNEKLFF
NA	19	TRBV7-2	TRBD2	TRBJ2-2	TGTGCCAGCAGCTTAGAGCCGGGACTAGCGGGAGCTTGGACCGGGGAGCTGTTTTTT	CASSLEPGLAGAWTGELFF
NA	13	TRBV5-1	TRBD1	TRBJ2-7	TGCGCCAGCAGCCCGGGACAGTCCTACGAGCAGTACTTC	CASSPGQSYEQYF
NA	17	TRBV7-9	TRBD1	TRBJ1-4	TGTGCCAGCAGCTTTCGGGACAGGGGGCGCCTTAATGAAAAACTGTTTTTT	CASSFRDRGRLNEKLFF
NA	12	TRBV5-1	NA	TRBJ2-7	TGCGCCAGCAGCGTGGACATCTCGGAGCAGTACTTC	CASSVDISEQYF
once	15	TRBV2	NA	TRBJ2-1	TGTGCCAGCAGTGAACGGTGGGAGCCTTACAATGAGCAGTTCTTC	CASSERWEPYNEQFF
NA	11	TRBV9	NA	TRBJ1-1	TGTGCCAGCAGCTCGGGTGAGGAAGCTTTCTTT	CASSSGEEAFF
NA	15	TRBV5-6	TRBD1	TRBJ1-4	TGTGCCAGCAGGTCCGACAGGGTCCCTAATGAAAAACTGTTTTTT	CASRSDRVPNEKLFF
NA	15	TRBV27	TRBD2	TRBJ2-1	TGTGCCAGCAGTGCTAGCGGGAGGGTCTCCAGGCACCGTATCTTC	CASSASGRVSRHRIF
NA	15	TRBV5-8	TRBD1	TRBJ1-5	TGTGCCAGCAGCCAAGGACAGGGGGCTCATCAGCCCCAGCATTTT	CASSQGQGAHQPQHF
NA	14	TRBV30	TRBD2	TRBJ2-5	TGTGCCTGGAGTGTTAAAGCGGGAGGGGAGACCCAGTACTTC	CAWSVKAGGETQYF
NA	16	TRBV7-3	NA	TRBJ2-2	TGTGCCAGCAGCTTAAGTCTGGCCCAGGGCCCCGGGGAGCTGTTTTTT	CASSLSLAQGPGELFF
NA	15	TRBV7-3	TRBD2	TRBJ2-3	TGTGCCAGCAGCTTTGCGGGAGGGTCAATGGATACGCAGTATTTT	CASSFAGGSMDTQYF
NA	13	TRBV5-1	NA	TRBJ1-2	TGCGCCAGCAGCTTGGTATCCGGGGGAGGCTACACCTTC	CASSLVSGGGYTF
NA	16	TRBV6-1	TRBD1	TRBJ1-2	TGTGCCAGCAGTGAAATCGCGCCAGGGGGTGACTATGGCTACACCTTC	CASSEIAPGGDYGYTF
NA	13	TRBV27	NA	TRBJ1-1	TGTGCCAGCAGTTCCTATCTGAACACTGAAGCTTTCTTT	CASSSYLNTEAFF
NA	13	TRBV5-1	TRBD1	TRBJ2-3	TGCGCCAGCACCTACAGGGGCGCAGATACGCAGTATTTT	CASTYRGADTQYF
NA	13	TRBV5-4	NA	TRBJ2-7	TGTGCCACCCAGACAAGGGAGAGGGACGAGCAGTACTTC	CATQTRERDEQYF
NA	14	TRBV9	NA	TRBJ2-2	TGTGCCAGCAGCGTAGGCGGCAGCACCGGGGAGCTGTTTTTT	CASSVGGSTGELFF
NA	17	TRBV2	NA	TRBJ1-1	TGTGCCAGCACCGCCCCCCGCGGGGGGCGTTTGGGCACTGAAGCTTTCTTT	CASTAPRGGRLGTEAFF
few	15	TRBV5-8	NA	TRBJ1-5	TGTGCCAGCAGCTTGGATAGCCAGTACAATCAGCCCCAGCATTTT	CASSLDSQYNQPQHF
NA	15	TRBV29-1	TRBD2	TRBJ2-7	TGCAGCGTTGGGGAAGCGGGGTGGGGTGGCTACGAGCAGTACTTC	CSVGEAGWGGYEQYF
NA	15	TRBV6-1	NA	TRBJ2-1	TGTGCCAGCAAAGGGGCGGACAGCTCCTACAATGAGCAGTTCTTC	CASKGADSSYNEQFF
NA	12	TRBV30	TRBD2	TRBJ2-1	TGTGCCTGGAGACGGGAGGGAGATGAGCAGTTCTTC	CAWRREGDEQFF
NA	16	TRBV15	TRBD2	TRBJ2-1	TGTGCCACCAGCAGTTTACTAGCGGGAGGCCACAATGAGCAGTTCTTC	CATSSLLAGGHNEQFF
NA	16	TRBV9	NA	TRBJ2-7	TGTGCCAGCAGCGTAGTCGAGAGACAGGTAAACTACGAGCAGTACTTC	CASSVVERQVNYEQYF